Sequencing of this T cell receptor beta chain was carried out in a study of cytomegalovirus exposure and HLA in healthy donors. Turning to this clone: The antigen is undetermined.

Germline loops: CDR1 WSHSY, CDR2 SAAADI. Losses at the gene ends were 3 bases for V and 7 bases for J; bases not matched to a gene: 6. The CDR3 loop spans 13 amino acids. In the PCR, 60 Vbeta and 13 Jbeta primers were used. The table came from immunoSEQ multiplex PCR; TCRdb's copy has only in-frame clones and leaves some out. Among more than 80,000 clones, roughly 80% were seen once, and the ten largest hold approximately 2.4%. Study observations and caveats: CMV serostatus was the only recorded immune exposure for donors. TCR beta sequences reportedly predicted most subjects' HLA-A and HLA-B alleles accurately. Many donors carried some public TCRs, although rarity characterized most TCR sequences.

The chain combines TRBV10-2 with TRBJ2-7; 7 positions agree with TRBD1. Sequenced input: PBMCs. The clonotype comes from a man aged 40-50 years in good health and CMV-seronegative. The CDR3 DNA is TGCGCCAGCAGTGAAGAGGGGGCGGGTGAGCAGTACTTC. The encoded protein is CASSEEGAGEQYF.